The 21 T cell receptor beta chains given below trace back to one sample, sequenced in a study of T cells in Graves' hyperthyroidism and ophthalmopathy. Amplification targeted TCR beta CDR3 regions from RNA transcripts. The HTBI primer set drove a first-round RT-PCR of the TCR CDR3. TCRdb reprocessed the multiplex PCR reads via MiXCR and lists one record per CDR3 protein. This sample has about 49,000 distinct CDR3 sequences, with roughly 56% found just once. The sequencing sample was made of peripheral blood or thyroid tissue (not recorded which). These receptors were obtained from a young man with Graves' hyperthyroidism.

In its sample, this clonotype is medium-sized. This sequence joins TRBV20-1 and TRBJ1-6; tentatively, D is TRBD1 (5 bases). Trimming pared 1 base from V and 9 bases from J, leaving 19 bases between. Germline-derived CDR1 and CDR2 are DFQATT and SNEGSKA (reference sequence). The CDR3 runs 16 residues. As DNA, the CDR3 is TGCAGTGCTAGAGGTATAAGGCAGGGCCTGTTTTCACCCCTCCACTTT. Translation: CSARGIRQGLFSPLHF.

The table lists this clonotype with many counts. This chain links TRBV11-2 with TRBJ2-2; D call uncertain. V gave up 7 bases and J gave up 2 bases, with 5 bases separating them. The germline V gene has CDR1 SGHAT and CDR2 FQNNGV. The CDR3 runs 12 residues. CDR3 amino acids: CASTDNTGELFF. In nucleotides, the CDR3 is TGTGCCAGCACCGATAACACCGGGGAGCTGTTTTTT.

CDR3 protein: CASSYFSSSYEQYF. In DNA form, the CDR3 reads TGTGCCAGCAGTTACTTTTCCTCGTCCTACGAGCAGTACTTC. The chain links TRBV7-9 to TRBJ2-7; the D is unclear. Germline loops: CDR1 SEHNR, CDR2 FQNEAQ (reference sequence). V was clipped by 6 bases and J by 1 base, with 13 bases between them. The CDR3 sequence is 14 residues long.

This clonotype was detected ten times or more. CDR3 loop: CASSSGGNQPQHF. CDR3 bases: TGTGCCAGCAGTTCCGGAGGTAATCAGCCCCAGCATTTT. The gene calls are TRBV12-3 or TRBV12-4 and TRBJ1-5; no definite D call. Deletions cut 4 bases from V and 4 bases from J, with 8 bases between. The CDR3 has 13 residues.

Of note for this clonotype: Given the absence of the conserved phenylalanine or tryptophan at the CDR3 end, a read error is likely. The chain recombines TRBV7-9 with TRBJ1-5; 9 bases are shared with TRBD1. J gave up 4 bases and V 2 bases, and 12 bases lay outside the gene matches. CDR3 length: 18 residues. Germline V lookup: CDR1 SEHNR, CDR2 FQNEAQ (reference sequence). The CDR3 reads CASSLKDSRDRVNQPQHL. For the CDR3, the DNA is TGTGCCAGCAGCTTAAAGGATTCCAGGGACAGGGTAAATCAGCCCCAGCATCTT.

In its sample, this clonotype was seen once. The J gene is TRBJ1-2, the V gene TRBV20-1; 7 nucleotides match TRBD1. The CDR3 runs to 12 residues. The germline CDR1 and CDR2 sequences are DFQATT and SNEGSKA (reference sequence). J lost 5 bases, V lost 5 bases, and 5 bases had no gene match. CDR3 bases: TGCAGTGCTGACAGGGACCTGTATGGCTACACCTTC. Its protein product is CSADRDLYGYTF.

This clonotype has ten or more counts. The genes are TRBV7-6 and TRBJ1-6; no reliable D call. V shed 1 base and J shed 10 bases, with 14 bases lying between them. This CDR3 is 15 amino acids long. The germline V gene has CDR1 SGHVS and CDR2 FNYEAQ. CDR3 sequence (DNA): TGTGCCAGCAGCTTAGGATGGGTGGGAAGCTCACCCCTCCACTTT. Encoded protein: CASSLGWVGSSPLHF.

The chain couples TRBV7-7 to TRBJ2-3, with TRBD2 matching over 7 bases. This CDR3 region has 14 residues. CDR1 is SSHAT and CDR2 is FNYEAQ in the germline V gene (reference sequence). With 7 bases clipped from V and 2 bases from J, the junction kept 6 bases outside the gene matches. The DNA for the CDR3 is TGTGCCAGCAAAGTAGCGGGCCTCACAGATACGCAGTATTTT. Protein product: CASKVAGLTDTQYF. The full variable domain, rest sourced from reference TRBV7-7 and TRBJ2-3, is GAGVSQSPRYKVTKRGQDVTLRCDPISSHATLYWYQQALGQGPEFLTYFNYEAQPDKSGLPSDRFSAERPEGSISTLTIQRTEQRDSAMYRCASKVAGLTDTQYFGPGTRLTVL.

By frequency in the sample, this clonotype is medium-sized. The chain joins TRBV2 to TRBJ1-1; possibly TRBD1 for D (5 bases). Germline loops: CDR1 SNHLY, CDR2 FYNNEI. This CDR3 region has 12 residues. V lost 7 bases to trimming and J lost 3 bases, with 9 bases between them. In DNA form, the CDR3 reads TGTGCCAGCACGCAGGGTTACACTGAAGCTTTCTTT. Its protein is CASTQGYTEAFF.

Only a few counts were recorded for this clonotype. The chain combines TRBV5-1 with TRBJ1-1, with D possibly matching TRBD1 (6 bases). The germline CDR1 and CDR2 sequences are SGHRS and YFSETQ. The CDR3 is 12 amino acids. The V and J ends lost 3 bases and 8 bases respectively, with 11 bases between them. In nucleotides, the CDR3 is TGCGCCAGCAGCTGGGGGGCGGAAGAAGCTTTCTTT. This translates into CASSWGAEEAFF.

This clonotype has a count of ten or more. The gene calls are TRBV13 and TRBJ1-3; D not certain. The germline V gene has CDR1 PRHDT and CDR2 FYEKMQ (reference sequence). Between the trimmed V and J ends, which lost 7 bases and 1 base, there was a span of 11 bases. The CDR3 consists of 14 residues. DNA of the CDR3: TGTGCCAGCACCAAATGGACGTCTGGAAACACCATATATTTT. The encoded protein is CASTKWTSGNTIYF.

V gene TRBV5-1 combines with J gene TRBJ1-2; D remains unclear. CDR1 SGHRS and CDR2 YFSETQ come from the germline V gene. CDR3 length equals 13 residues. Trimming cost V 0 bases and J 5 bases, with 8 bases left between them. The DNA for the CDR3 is TGCGCCAGCAGCTTGGTGTCGGGGTATGGCTACACCTTC. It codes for CASSLVSGYGYTF.

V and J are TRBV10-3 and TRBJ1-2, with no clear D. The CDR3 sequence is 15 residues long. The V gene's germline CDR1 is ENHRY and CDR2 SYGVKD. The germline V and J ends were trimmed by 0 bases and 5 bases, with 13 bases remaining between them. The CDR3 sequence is CAISESWRRDYGYTF. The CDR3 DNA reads TGTGCCATCAGTGAGTCGTGGAGGCGGGATTATGGCTACACCTTC.

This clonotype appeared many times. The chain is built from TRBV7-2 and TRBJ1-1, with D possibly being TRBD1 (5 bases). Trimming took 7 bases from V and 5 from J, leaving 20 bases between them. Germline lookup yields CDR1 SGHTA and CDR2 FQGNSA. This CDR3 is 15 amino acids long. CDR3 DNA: TGTGCCAGCAATTATCGTTCGAAAGGGGAAACTGAAGCTTTCTTT. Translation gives CASNYRSKGETEAFF. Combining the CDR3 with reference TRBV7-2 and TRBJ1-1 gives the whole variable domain GAGVSQSPSNKVTEKGKDVELRCDPISGHTALYWYRQSLGQGLEFLIYFQGNSAPDKSGLPSDRFSAERTGGSVSTLTIQRTQQEDSAVYLCASNYRSKGETEAFFGQGTRLTVV.

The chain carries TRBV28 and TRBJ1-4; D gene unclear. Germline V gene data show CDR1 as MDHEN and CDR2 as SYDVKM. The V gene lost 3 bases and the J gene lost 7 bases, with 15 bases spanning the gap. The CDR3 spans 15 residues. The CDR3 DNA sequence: TGTGCCAGCAGTTTCCCCAACCCCGGGAGTGAAAAACTGTTTTTT. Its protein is CASSFPNPGSEKLFF.

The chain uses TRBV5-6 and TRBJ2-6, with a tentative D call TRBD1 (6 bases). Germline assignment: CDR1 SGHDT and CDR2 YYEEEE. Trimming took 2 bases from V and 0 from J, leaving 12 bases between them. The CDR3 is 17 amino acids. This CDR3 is CASSLGGRTSGANVLTF. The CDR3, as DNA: TGTGCCAGCAGCTTAGGGGGACGCACCTCTGGGGCCAACGTCCTGACTTTC.

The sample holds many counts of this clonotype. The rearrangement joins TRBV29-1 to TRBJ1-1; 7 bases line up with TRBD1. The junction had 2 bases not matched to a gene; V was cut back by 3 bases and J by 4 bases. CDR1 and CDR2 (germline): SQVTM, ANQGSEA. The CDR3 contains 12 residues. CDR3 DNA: TGCAGCGTTGAGGCAGGGGGCACTGAAGCTTTCTTT. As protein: CSVEAGGTEAFF.

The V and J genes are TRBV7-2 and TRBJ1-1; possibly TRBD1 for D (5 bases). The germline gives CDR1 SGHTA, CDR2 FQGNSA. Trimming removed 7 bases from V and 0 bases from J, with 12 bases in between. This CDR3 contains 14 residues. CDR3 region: CASTHRQLNTEAFF. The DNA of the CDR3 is TGTGCCAGCACCCATAGACAGTTGAACACTGAAGCTTTCTTT.

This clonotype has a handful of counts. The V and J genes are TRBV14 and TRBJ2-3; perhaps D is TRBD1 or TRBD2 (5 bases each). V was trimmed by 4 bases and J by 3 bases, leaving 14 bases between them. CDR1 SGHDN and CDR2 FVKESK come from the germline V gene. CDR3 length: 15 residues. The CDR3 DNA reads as TGTGCCAGCAGCCTTCAAAGGGGACCTACAGATACGCAGTATTTT. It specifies CASSLQRGPTDTQYF. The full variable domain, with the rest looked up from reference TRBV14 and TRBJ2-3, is EAGVTQFPSHSVIEKGQTVTLRCDPISGHDNLYWYRRVMGKEIKFLLHFVKESKQDESGMPNNRFLAERTGGTYSTLKVQPAELEDSGVYFCASSLQRGPTDTQYFGPGTRLTVL.

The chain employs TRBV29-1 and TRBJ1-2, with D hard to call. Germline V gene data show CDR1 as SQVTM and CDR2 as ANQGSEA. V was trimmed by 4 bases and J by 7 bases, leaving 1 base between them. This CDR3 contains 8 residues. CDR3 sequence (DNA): TGCAGCGTTGGTGGCTACACCTTC. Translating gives CSVGGYTF.

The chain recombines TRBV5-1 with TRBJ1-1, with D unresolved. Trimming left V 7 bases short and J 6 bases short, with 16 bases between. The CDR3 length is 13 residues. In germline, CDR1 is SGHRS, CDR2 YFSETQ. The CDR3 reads CASSSPPGAEAFF. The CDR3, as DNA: TGCGCCAGCTCGTCTCCCCCGGGCGCTGAAGCTTTCTTT. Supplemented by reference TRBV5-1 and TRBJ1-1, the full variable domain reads KAGVTQTPRYLIKTRGQQVTLSCSPISGHRSVSWYQQTPGQGLQFLFEYFSETQRNKGNFPGRFSGRQFSNSRSEMNVSTLELGDSALYLCASSSPPGAEAFFGQGTRLTVV.